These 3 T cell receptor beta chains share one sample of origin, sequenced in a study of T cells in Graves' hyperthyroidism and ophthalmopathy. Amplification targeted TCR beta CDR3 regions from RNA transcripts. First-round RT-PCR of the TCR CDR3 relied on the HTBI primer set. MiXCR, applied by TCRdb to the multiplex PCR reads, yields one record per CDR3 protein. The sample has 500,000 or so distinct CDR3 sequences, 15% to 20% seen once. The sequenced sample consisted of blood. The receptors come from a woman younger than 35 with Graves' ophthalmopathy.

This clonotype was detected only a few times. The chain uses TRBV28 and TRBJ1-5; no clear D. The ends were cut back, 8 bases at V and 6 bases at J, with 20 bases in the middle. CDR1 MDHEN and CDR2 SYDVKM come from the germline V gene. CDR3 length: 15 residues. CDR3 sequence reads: CASGGRLKNGQPQHF. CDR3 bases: TGTGCCAGCGGAGGTCGGCTAAAAAATGGTCAGCCCCAGCATTTT.

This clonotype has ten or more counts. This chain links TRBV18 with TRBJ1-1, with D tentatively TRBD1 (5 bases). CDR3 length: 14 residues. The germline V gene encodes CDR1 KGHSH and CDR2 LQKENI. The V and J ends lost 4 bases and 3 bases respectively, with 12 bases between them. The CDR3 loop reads CASSRRGMHTEAFF. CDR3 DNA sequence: TGTGCCAGCTCACGACGGGGGATGCACACTGAAGCTTTCTTT.

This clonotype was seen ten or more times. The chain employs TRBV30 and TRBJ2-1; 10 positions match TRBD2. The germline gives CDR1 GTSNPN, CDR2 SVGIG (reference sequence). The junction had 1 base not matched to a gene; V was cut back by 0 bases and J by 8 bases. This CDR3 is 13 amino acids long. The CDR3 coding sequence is TGTGCCTGGAGTGTAGCGGGAGGGCATGAGCAGTTCTTC. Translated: CAWSVAGGHEQFF.